Below, 9 T cell receptor beta chains from the same sample are listed, as sequenced in a study of T cells after yellow fever vaccination. TCRdb re-analysed the 5' RACE reads in MiXCR, keeping a single row per CDR3 protein. The sample gives tens of thousands of distinct CDR3 sequences, around 5.2% of which show up once; approximately 20% is in the top ten. The sample here was PBMCs, either bulk or a sorted T-cell subset (CD4+, CD8+, memory, or dextramer-sorted; not recorded which), taken around 45 days after the first yellow fever vaccination. All receptors come from a man between 18 and 35 years old who received the YFV17D yellow fever vaccine.

This clonotype was detected ten times or more. This chain uses TRBV9 with TRBJ1-2, with a tentative D call TRBD1 (6 bases). CDR3 length: 18 residues. The V end lost 3 bases, the J end lost 4 bases, and 25 bases lay between the germline ends. Germline CDR1 reads SGDLS; CDR2 reads YYNGEE. As DNA, the CDR3 is TGTGCCAGCAGCGGAAGACTGACCCAGGGGAAGTCCAGCTATGGCTACACCTTC. Its translation: CASSGRLTQGKSSYGYTF. Full variable domain (outside the CDR3, taken from reference TRBV9 and TRBJ1-2): DSGVTQTPKHLITATGQRVTLRCSPRSGDLSVYWYQQSLDQGLQFLIQYYNGEERAKGNILERFSAQQFPDLHSELNLSSLELGDSALYFCASSGRLTQGKSSYGYTFGSGTRLTVV.

This clonotype has a count of ten or more. The V and J genes are TRBV6-5 and TRBJ2-3; tentatively, D is TRBD2 (5 bases). This CDR3 is built from 12 residues. Germline assignment: CDR1 MNHEY and CDR2 SVGAGI. The V gene lost 2 bases and the J gene lost 8 bases, with 8 bases spanning the gap. CDR3 in DNA: TGTGCCAGCAGTTACCCGGGGAGTACGCAGTATTTT. This gives the protein CASSYPGSTQYF.

A few counts support this clonotype. The chain employs TRBV11-2 and TRBJ1-1; no definite D call. The CDR3 consists of 13 residues. CDR1 and CDR2 (germline): SGHAT, FQNNGV. Trimming shortened V by 3 bases and J by 5 bases, and 10 bases separated the two germline ends. Here the CDR3 DNA reads TGTGCCAGCAGCTTGAACGGGGAGACTGAAGCTTTCTTT. Protein product: CASSLNGETEAFF.

This clonotype was picked up a small number of times. This rearrangement joins TRBV20-1 to TRBJ2-3; possibly TRBD2 for D (7 bases). Trimming left V 0 bases short and J 2 bases short, with 24 bases between. The germline V gene encodes CDR1 DFQATT and CDR2 SNEGSKA (reference sequence). There are 19 residues in the CDR3. The CDR3 sequence is CSAREADGGPTLITDTQYF. DNA for the CDR3: TGCAGTGCTAGAGAGGCGGACGGGGGGCCTACCCTTATCACAGATACGCAGTATTTT.

This clonotype was recorded many times. The chain employs TRBV12-3 or TRBV12-4 and TRBJ2-1; 10 positions match TRBD2. Germline trimming cut 4 bases from V and 0 bases from J; bases unmatched to any gene: 3. The CDR3 is made up of 16 amino acids. The DNA of the CDR3 is TGTGCCAGCAGTTCTAGCGGGGGACCCTCCTACAATGAGCAGTTCTTC. Translation: CASSSSGGPSYNEQFF.

This clonotype was seen repeatedly, ten times or more. The rearrangement uses TRBV3-1 and TRBJ2-3; TRBD2 matches at 12 bases. Trimming at V came to 4 bases and at J to 5 bases, leaving 4 bases not matched to a gene. Germline assignment: CDR1 LGHDT and CDR2 YNNKEL (reference sequence). The CDR3 runs 15 residues. The CDR3 DNA sequence: TGTGCCAGCAGCCCCGGACTAGCGGGGTTAGATACGCAGTATTTT. Encoded protein: CASSPGLAGLDTQYF.

Ten or more counts support this clonotype. This chain uses TRBV20-1 with TRBJ2-7, with D perhaps matching TRBD2 (5 bases). CDR1 and CDR2 (germline): DFQATT, SNEGSKA (reference sequence). The CDR3 has 14 residues. The V gene lost 2 bases and the J gene lost 2 bases, with 13 bases spanning the gap. The chain's CDR3 is CSARPGLIPYEQYF. CDR3 in DNA: TGCAGTGCTAGACCCGGACTGATTCCCTACGAGCAGTACTTC.

This rearrangement joins TRBV5-4 to TRBJ2-5; 12 bases match TRBD2. Germline CDR1 and CDR2: SGHNT and YYREEE (reference sequence). The CDR3 sequence is 15 residues long. Trimming at V came to 1 base and at J to 5 bases, leaving 3 bases not matched to a gene. The CDR3 DNA follows: TGTGCCAGCAGCTTGTGGACTAGCGGGGAGGAGACCCAGTACTTC. It is translated as CASSLWTSGEETQYF.

At least ten counts were recorded for this clonotype. The V and J genes are TRBV20-1 and TRBJ1-1, with D possibly being TRBD1 (6 bases). Trimming shortened V by 2 bases and J by 1 base, and 8 bases separated the two germline ends. This CDR3 is built from 13 residues. The germline V gene encodes CDR1 DFQATT and CDR2 SNEGSKA (reference sequence). This CDR3 reads CSARRQANTEAFF. The CDR3 nucleotides are TGCAGTGCTAGAAGACAGGCGAACACTGAAGCTTTCTTT.